The 6 T cell receptor beta chains reported below all come from one sample, sequenced in a study of blood T cell repertoires in COVID-19. Using immunoSEQ multiplex PCR, the repertoire was profiled, and TCRdb retains in-frame clones only, with some absent. In the table there are 75,000 to 95,000 clones, around 85% of which are singletons. The sample comprised peripheral blood. The source is a man aged 60 to 69 with acute or convalescent COVID-19.

The J gene is TRBJ2-7, the V gene TRBV6-2 or TRBV6-3; 9 bases align to TRBD2. V gave up 2 bases and J gave up 4 bases; unmatched junction bases: 12. Germline CDR1 reads MNHEY; CDR2 reads SVGEGT. The CDR3 extends over 17 amino acids. CDR3 bases: TGTGCCAGCAGTTACGGAGCGTCTAGCGGGGCCCTGTACGAGCAGTACTTC. Protein product: CASSYGASSGALYEQYF.

The CDR3: CASSQGASGGAGLADTQYF. CDR3 DNA sequence: TGCGCCAGCAGCCAAGGGGCTAGCGGGGGGGCCGGGTTGGCAGATACGCAGTATTTT. The V call is TRBV4-3, the J call TRBJ2-3, with 12 bases matching TRBD2. The junction had 12 bases not matched to a gene; V was cut back by 1 base and J by 4 bases. CDR1 LGHNA and CDR2 YSLEER come from the germline V gene. CDR3 length: 19 amino acids.

The chain recombines TRBV4-3 with TRBJ2-3; TRBD2 agrees at 11 bases. Germline-derived CDR1 and CDR2 are LGHNA and YSLEER. V lost 0 bases and J lost 5; bases outside the gene matches: 7. The CDR3 is 17 amino acids. CDR3 amino acids: CASSQEKASGGIDTQYF. The CDR3, as DNA: TGCGCCAGCAGCCAAGAAAAGGCTAGCGGGGGGATAGATACGCAGTATTTT.

The chain joins TRBV7-6 to TRBJ2-3; 8 positions match TRBD1. V was clipped by 6 bases and J by 2 bases; unmatched bases: 7. Germline V gene sequence: CDR1 SGHVS, CDR2 FNYEAQ. The CDR3 contains 15 residues. For the CDR3, the DNA is TGTGCCAGCAGTTATACAGGGGGAGACACAGATACGCAGTATTTT. Translation gives CASSYTGGDTDTQYF.

The chain is built from TRBV7-2 and TRBJ2-1, with TRBD2 identical over 11 bases. V lost 2 bases to trimming and J lost 7 bases; unmatched junction nucleotides: 4. The germline gives CDR1 SGHTA, CDR2 FQGNSA. This CDR3 region has 15 residues. This CDR3 reads CASSLISGGANEQFF. The CDR3 DNA is TGTGCCAGCAGCTTAATTAGCGGGGGGGCTAATGAGCAGTTCTTC.

The chain combines TRBV5-1 with TRBJ2-7, with 7 bases lining up with TRBD1. The germline CDR1 and CDR2 sequences are SGHRS and YFSETQ. The CDR3 runs to 15 residues. V shed 4 bases and J 5 bases; nucleotides not matched to a gene: 12. This chain's CDR3 is CASSPTGRGLHEQYF. DNA for the CDR3: TGCGCCAGCAGCCCGACAGGGCGTGGGCTGCACGAGCAGTACTTC.